These 25 T cell receptor beta chains originate from one sample sequenced in a study of T cells after yellow fever vaccination. In TCRdb, the 5' RACE reads were re-called with MiXCR into one record per CDR3 protein. The sample shows roughly 520,000 distinct CDR3 sequences, roughly 22% of them seen only once. The starting material was PBMCs, obtained about 20 days after the first yellow fever vaccination. Source of these receptors: a man between 18 and 29 years old who received the YFV17D yellow fever vaccine.

V is TRBV25-1 and J is TRBJ1-2; 9 bases line up with TRBD1. Germline V gene lookup returns CDR1 MGHDK and CDR2 SYGVNS. The CDR3 has 15 residues. Trimming removed 4 bases from V and 7 bases from J; junction bases left unmatched: 10. In nucleotides, the CDR3 is TGTGCCAGCAGTGCCCCGGGACAGGGAATTAGTGGCTACACCTTC. It yields the protein CASSAPGQGISGYTF.

This clonotype was seen a handful of times. CDR3 sequence: CASSLVGGLNEQYV. The DNA for the CDR3 is TGTGCCAGCAGCCTGGTGGGGGGGCTAAACGAGCAGTACGTC. The chain couples TRBV7-2 to TRBJ2-7; TRBD2 is a possible D gene (7 bases). CDR1 and CDR2 (germline): SGHTA, FQGNSA. V was cut by 5 bases and J by 5 bases, with 16 bases left in between. The CDR3 extends over 14 amino acids.

This clonotype was observed a few times. The V gene is TRBV5-1, the J gene TRBJ2-5, with D uncertain. The CDR3 is made up of 15 amino acids. V dropped 0 bases and J dropped 5 bases, with 14 bases sitting between them. Looked up from germline, CDR1 is SGHRS and CDR2 is YFSETQ. The CDR3 reads CASSLVLGIGETQYF. Here the CDR3 DNA reads TGCGCCAGCAGCTTGGTGTTGGGGATTGGGGAGACCCAGTACTTC.

This clonotype was recorded at least ten times. The J gene is TRBJ2-1, the V gene TRBV5-1; D is unresolved. The CDR3 consists of 14 residues. Per the germline V gene, CDR1 is SGHRS and CDR2 is YFSETQ. V gave up 1 base and J gave up 7 bases, with 12 bases separating them. The CDR3 DNA sequence: TGCGCCAGCAGCTTGATGTCAGGAGAAAATGAGCAGTTCTTC. Translated, it gives CASSLMSGENEQFF.

A few counts support this clonotype. The genes are TRBV6-2 or TRBV6-3 and TRBJ1-2; D remains unclear. Trimming removed 7 bases from V and 3 bases from J, with 12 bases in between. This CDR3 has 13 residues. Germline lookup yields CDR1 MNHEY and CDR2 SVGEGT. CDR3 sequence reads: CASNFGVDYGYTF. Here the CDR3 DNA reads TGTGCCAGCAATTTCGGGGTGGACTATGGCTACACCTTC.

The CDR3: CASSSMGAVAEKLFF. The CDR3 region has the DNA TGTGCCAGCAGCTCCATGGGGGCGGTTGCCGAAAAACTGTTTTTT. The chain is built from TRBV7-6 and TRBJ1-4; D might be TRBD1 (6 bases). The CDR3 extends over 15 amino acids. Germline V gene lookup returns CDR1 SGHVS and CDR2 FNYEAQ. V was cut by 4 bases and J by 8 bases, with 17 bases left in between.

This clonotype was seen only a few times. The chain couples TRBV12-3 or TRBV12-4 to TRBJ1-6; maybe TRBD1 (5 bases). This CDR3 has 12 residues. Trimming pared 6 bases from V and 11 bases from J, leaving 11 bases between. The CDR3 here is CASRAGTAPLHF. The CDR3 coding sequence is TGTGCCAGCAGAGCAGGGACGGCACCCCTCCACTTT.

This chain uses TRBV9 with TRBJ1-2, with TRBD1 as a possible D gene (6 bases). There are 14 residues in the CDR3. V dropped 3 bases and J dropped 4 bases, with 13 bases sitting between them. The germline V gene has CDR1 SGDLS and CDR2 YYNGEE. The CDR3 nucleotides read TGTGCCAGCAGCGGCGCCCCGGACAGCTATGGCTACACCTTC. It encodes CASSGAPDSYGYTF. The variable domain in full, with the rest retrieved from reference TRBV9 and TRBJ1-2, is DSGVTQTPKHLITATGQRVTLRCSPRSGDLSVYWYQQSLDQGLQFLIQYYNGEERAKGNILERFSAQQFPDLHSELNLSSLELGDSALYFCASSGAPDSYGYTFGSGTRLTVV.

This clonotype was counted a few times. The chain employs TRBV18 and TRBJ2-3; 7 bases fit TRBD1. CDR1 and CDR2 (germline): KGHSH, LQKENI. The V gene end was trimmed by 1 base and the J gene end by 4 bases; junction bases not matched to a gene: 5. This CDR3 contains 15 residues. The CDR3 nucleotides are TGTGCCAGCTCACCACAGGGGGCTTCGTCAGATACGCAGTATTTT. Its translation is CASSPQGASSDTQYF.

The chain is built from TRBV9 and TRBJ2-1, with D maybe TRBD2 (6 bases). Germline CDR1 is SGDLS and CDR2 is YYNGEE. Trimming stripped 0 bases from V and 4 bases from J, with 11 bases between. The length of the CDR3 is 15 residues. The CDR3 DNA is TGTGCCAGCAGCGTAGAGAACGGGGGATACAATGAGCAGTTCTTC. Translation gives CASSVENGGYNEQFF.

This clonotype was seen at least ten times. The CDR3 loop reads CASSYSAYREYDTF. The CDR3 nucleotides are TGTGCCAGCAGTTACTCGGCCTACAGGGAGTACGACACCTTC. The chain employs TRBV6-2 or TRBV6-3 and TRBJ1-2, with D perhaps matching TRBD1 (6 bases). Germline loops: CDR1 MNHEY, CDR2 SVGEGT. The CDR3 extends over 14 amino acids. Between the trimmed V and J ends, which lost 0 bases and 12 bases, there was a span of 17 bases.

The sample holds a few counts of this clonotype. This chain's CDR3 is CASSSPDRAVGELFF. CDR3 DNA sequence: TGTGCCAGCAGTTCCCCAGACAGGGCAGTCGGGGAGCTGTTTTTT. The chain recombines TRBV27 with TRBJ2-2; TRBD1 aligns across 7 bases. Per germline, CDR1 MNHEY and CDR2 SMNVEV (reference sequence). The J segment lost 7 bases and the V segment lost 4 bases, leaving 9 bases of the junction unmatched. The CDR3 spans 15 residues.

On this clonotype: At one of its ends the junction is not consistent with the germline gene, which may arise from a read error. This chain connects TRBV5-6 to TRBJ2-5; D gene ambiguous. The CDR3 totals 15 residues. The germline V gene has CDR1 SGHDT and CDR2 YYEEEE. This CDR3 reads CASSLVWAQEETQYF. In DNA form, the CDR3 reads TGTGCCAGCAGTTTGGTATGGGCGCAGGAAGAGACCCAGTACTTC.

This clonotype was observed many times. The germline gene is not matched at one end of the junction; a read error may be the cause. This chain joins TRBV7-7 and TRBJ2-2; D gene uncertain. Germline CDR1 is SSHAT and CDR2 is FNYEAQ (reference sequence). The CDR3 covers 12 residues. The CDR3 reads CASTPSTGELFF. Written as DNA, the CDR3 is TGTGCTAGCACCCCTAGCACCGGGGAGCTGTTTTTT.

This clonotype was found a few times. The rearrangement uses TRBV19 and TRBJ2-7; TRBD2 agrees at 9 bases. With V trimmed by 3 bases and J by 2 bases, 8 bases remained unmatched. CDR1 and CDR2 (germline): LNHDA, SQIVND (reference sequence). This CDR3 spans 16 amino acids. In DNA, the CDR3 is TGTGCCAGTAGTATTGGCGTTGCGGGGGGGCCCTACGAGCAGTACTTC. This codes for CASSIGVAGGPYEQYF.

This chain connects TRBV7-9 to TRBJ1-2; D unresolved. Germline V gives CDR1 SEHNR, CDR2 FQNEAQ (reference sequence). V was cut by 1 base and J by 3 bases, with 12 bases left in between. The CDR3 has 15 residues. In DNA, the CDR3 is TGTGCCAGCAGCTTAGGGGCAGGATCTGACTATGGCTACACCTTC. Translated: CASSLGAGSDYGYTF. Complete variable domain (other parts from reference TRBV7-9 and TRBJ1-2): DTGVSQNPRHKITKRGQNVTFRCDPISEHNRLYWYRQTLGQGPEFLTYFQNEAQLEKSRLLSDRFSAERPKGSFSTLEIQRTEQGDSAMYLCASSLGAGSDYGYTFGSGTRLTVV.

In this sample, this clonotype turned up a few times. The chain carries TRBV12-3 or TRBV12-4 and TRBJ2-3; D remains ambiguous. The CDR3 runs to 15 residues. V gave up 7 bases and J gave up 0 bases, with 14 bases separating them. The CDR3: CASKPMLTSTDTQYF. The DNA for the CDR3 is TGTGCCAGCAAACCCATGCTGACAAGCACAGATACGCAGTATTTT.

The chain recombines TRBV7-9 with TRBJ1-4; perhaps TRBD1 as D (5 bases). The CDR3 totals 17 residues. The germline gives CDR1 SEHNR, CDR2 FQNEAQ (reference sequence). Trimming left V 2 bases short and J 7 bases short, with 20 bases between. Here the CDR3 DNA reads TGTGCCAGCAGCTTATCAGGGTCTCAGGTGGTCGGTGAAAAACTGTTTTTT. Amino acid sequence: CASSLSGSQVVGEKLFF. The full variable domain, rest sourced from reference TRBV7-9 and TRBJ1-4, is DTGVSQNPRHKITKRGQNVTFRCDPISEHNRLYWYRQTLGQGPEFLTYFQNEAQLEKSRLLSDRFSAERPKGSFSTLEIQRTEQGDSAMYLCASSLSGSQVVGEKLFFGSGTQLSVL.

The rearrangement joins TRBV5-6 to TRBJ2-7; TRBD2 matches 9 bases. Per germline, CDR1 SGHDT and CDR2 YYEEEE. The CDR3 sequence is 14 residues long. V lost 4 bases and J lost 3; bases outside the gene matches: 5. The CDR3 nucleotides are TGTGCCAGCAGCCCCGGGACTAGCTTCTACGAGCAGTACTTC. It encodes CASSPGTSFYEQYF.

This clonotype was observed a few times. The chain joins TRBV27 to TRBJ1-1, with a weak D call TRBD1 (5 bases). This CDR3 has 13 residues. Deletions cut 0 bases from V and 4 bases from J, with 6 bases between. Germline-derived CDR1 and CDR2 are MNHEY and SMNVEV (reference sequence). The CDR3 DNA reads as TGTGCCAGCAGTTTATCTGGGACCACTGAAGCTTTCTTT. Residues: CASSLSGTTEAFF.

The chain carries TRBV12-3 or TRBV12-4 and TRBJ1-5, with 9 bases identical to TRBD1. V was pared by 6 bases and J by 4 bases, with 7 bases of the junction left unmatched. The length of the CDR3 is 15 residues. The CDR3 nucleotides read TGTGCCAGCAGGAGGACAGGGGAGGGTAATCAGCCCCAGCATTTT. Its protein product is CASRRTGEGNQPQHF.

This clonotype was seen a few times. This chain uses TRBV11-2 with TRBJ2-3, with D possibly being TRBD2 (6 bases). This CDR3 comprises 15 residues. Trimming took off 6 bases at V and 2 bases at J, with 15 bases between the two ends. Germline V CDR1 and CDR2: SGHAT, FQNNGV. CDR3 DNA sequence: TGTGCCAGCAGTACCCCGGGACTGATCACAGATACGCAGTATTTT. This sequence encodes CASSTPGLITDTQYF.

This clonotype turned up a few times. J is TRBJ1-1 and V is TRBV6-5; tentatively, D is TRBD1 (5 bases). There are 13 residues in the CDR3. V lost 2 bases and J 5 bases, leaving 9 bases between the germline ends. Germline values: CDR1 MNHEY, CDR2 SVGAGI. This CDR3 is CASSYQGRTEAFF. The DNA for the CDR3 is TGTGCCAGCAGTTACCAGGGAAGAACTGAAGCTTTCTTT.

The chain uses TRBV5-1 and TRBJ2-2; 7 nucleotides align to TRBD1. Germline CDR1 is SGHRS and CDR2 is YFSETQ. With 4 bases clipped from V and 3 bases from J, the junction kept 9 bases outside the gene matches. The CDR3 runs to 16 residues. DNA of the CDR3: TGCGCCAGCAGCACGAGACAGGGTTTGGACACCGGGGAGCTGTTTTTT. It codes for CASSTRQGLDTGELFF.

This clonotype was recorded a few times. J is TRBJ1-2 and V is TRBV6-5; possibly TRBD1 for D (5 bases). Germline CDR1 MNHEY, CDR2 SVGAGI. The ends were cut back, 3 bases at V and 6 bases at J, with 11 bases in the middle. This CDR3 is built from 13 residues. The CDR3 reads CASSYDSLNGYTF. DNA for the CDR3: TGTGCCAGCAGTTATGACAGCCTCAATGGCTACACCTTC.